The T cell receptor beta chain described here comes from a study of shared clonotypes between healthy human individuals. The wider study: Contributing individuals were a couple of females and a few males aged 18 to 49.

Details on this clone: Its antigen remains unknown.

Study-level findings and limits: Few donors restricted represented genetic and exposure-history diversity.

V lost 0 bases and J 6 bases, leaving 10 bases between the germline ends. The CDR3 length is 13 residues. Germline V gene lookup returns CDR1 SGHRS and CDR2 YFSETQ. Splitting the CD4+ cells yielded a CD45RA+ naive subset and a CD45RA-negative memory subset. Profiling relied on immunoSEQ multiplex PCR, and the TCRdb table lists in-frame clones only, not all of them. This table has approximately 2.1 million clones, 90% to 95% appearing once. The chain has TRBV5-1 and TRBJ2-7, with D possibly being TRBD1 or TRBD2 (5 bases each). This clonotype was sampled from a man between 18 and 35 years old in good health. Some clones in this sample may be carry-over from other donors' samples. Sequenced input: naive CD4+ T cells from PBMCs. Subset given: CD45RA+ positively selected. This CDR3 reads CASSLAGTTEQYF. The DNA of the CDR3 is TGCGCCAGCAGCTTGGCCGGGACGACCGAGCAGTACTTC.